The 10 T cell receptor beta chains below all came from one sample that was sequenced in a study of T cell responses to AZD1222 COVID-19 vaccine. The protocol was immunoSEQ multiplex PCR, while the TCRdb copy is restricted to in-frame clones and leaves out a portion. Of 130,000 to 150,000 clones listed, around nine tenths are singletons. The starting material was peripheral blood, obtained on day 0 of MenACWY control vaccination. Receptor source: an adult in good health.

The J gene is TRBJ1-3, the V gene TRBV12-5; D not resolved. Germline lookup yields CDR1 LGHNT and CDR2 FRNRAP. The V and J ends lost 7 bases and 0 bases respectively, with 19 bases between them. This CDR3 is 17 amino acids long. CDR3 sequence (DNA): TGTGCTAGTGCCCCCGACCGACCACTTCTCTCTGGAAACACCATATATTTT. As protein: CASAPDRPLLSGNTIYF. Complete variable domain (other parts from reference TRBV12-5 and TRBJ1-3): DARVTQTPRHKVTEMGQEVTMRCQPILGHNTVFWYRQTMMQGLELLAYFRNRAPLDDSGMPKDRFSAEMPDATLATLKIQPSEPRDSAVYFCASAPDRPLLSGNTIYFGEGSWLTVV.

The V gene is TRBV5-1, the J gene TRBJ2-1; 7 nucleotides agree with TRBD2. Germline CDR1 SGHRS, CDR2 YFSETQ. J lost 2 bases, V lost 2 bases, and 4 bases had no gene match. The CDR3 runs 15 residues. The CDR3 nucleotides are TGCGCCAGCAGCTTCGCGGGAGTAGCCTACAATGAGCAGTTCTTC. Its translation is CASSFAGVAYNEQFF.

CDR3 coding DNA: TGTGCCAGCAGCCCCTCTCGGGGGGCTCGTGGGGGCACTGAAGCTTTCTTT. This gives the protein CASSPSRGARGGTEAFF. The genes are TRBV11-2 and TRBJ1-1, with D possibly being TRBD1 (6 bases). The V gene lost 5 bases and the J gene lost 4 bases, with 23 bases spanning the gap. Germline V lookup: CDR1 SGHAT, CDR2 FQNNGV. This CDR3 region has 17 residues.

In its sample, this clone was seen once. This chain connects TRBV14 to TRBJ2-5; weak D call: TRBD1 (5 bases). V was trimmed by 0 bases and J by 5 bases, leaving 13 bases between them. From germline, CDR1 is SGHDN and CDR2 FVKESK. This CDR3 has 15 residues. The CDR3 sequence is CASSQDGKGRETQYF. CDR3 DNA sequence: TGTGCCAGCAGCCAAGATGGTAAGGGGCGGGAGACCCAGTACTTC.

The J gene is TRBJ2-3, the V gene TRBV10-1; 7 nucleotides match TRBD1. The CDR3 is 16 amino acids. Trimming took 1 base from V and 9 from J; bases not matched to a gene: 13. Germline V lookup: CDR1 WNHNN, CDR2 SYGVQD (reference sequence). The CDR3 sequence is CASSEYPRGRGPTQYF. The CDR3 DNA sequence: TGCGCCAGCAGTGAGTACCCACGAGGAAGGGGGCCCACGCAGTATTTT.

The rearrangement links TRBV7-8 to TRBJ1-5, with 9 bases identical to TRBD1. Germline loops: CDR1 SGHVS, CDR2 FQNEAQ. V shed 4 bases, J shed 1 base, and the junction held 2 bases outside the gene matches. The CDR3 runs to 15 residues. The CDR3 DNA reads TGTGCCAGCAGCTGGGACAGGGTAAGCAATCAGCCCCAGCATTTT. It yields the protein CASSWDRVSNQPQHF.

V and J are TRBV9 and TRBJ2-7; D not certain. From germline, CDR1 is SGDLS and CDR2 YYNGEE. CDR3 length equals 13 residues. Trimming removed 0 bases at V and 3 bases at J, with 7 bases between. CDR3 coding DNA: TGTGCCAGCAGCGTAGACCTTTACTACGAGCAGTACTTC. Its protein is CASSVDLYYEQYF.

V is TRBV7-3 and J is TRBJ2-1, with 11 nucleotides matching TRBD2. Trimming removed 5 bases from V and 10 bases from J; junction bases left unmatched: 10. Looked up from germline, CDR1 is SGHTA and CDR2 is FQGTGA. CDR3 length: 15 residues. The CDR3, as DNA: TGTGCCAGCAGCATCGATAGCGGGAGGGACCGGGAGCAGTTCTTC. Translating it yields CASSIDSGRDREQFF.

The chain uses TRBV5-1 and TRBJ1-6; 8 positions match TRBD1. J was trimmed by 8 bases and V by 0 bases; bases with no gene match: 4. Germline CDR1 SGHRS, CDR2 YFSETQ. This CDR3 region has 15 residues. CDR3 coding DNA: TGCGCCAGCAGCTTGGGACAGGGGATTCATTCACCCCTCCACTTT. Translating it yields CASSLGQGIHSPLHF.

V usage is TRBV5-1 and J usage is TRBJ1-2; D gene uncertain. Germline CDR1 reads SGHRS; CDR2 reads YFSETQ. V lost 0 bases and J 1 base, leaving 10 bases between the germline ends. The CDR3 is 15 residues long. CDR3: CASSLASQSNYGYTF. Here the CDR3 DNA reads TGCGCCAGCAGCTTGGCCAGCCAGAGTAACTATGGCTACACCTTC.